This entry is about one T cell receptor beta chain. Recruitment covered about two dozen US areas and drew participants whose ages spanned roughly 18 to 89 years. Membership in each cohort depended on participant-reported clinical history. This sample was taken from a study of blood T cell repertoires in COVID-19. Germline lookup yields CDR1 LGHDT and CDR2 YNNKEL (reference sequence). Trimming cost V 4 bases and J 2 bases, with 16 bases left between them. The CDR3 has 16 amino acids. Using immunoSEQ multiplex PCR, the repertoire was profiled, and TCRdb retains in-frame clones only, with some absent. Among roughly 320,000 clones listed, around nine tenths were seen once.

V gene TRBV3-1 (or the pseudogene TRBV3-2) combines with J gene TRBJ2-3, with a possible D match to TRBD2 (6 bases). The source material was PBMCs or T cells enriched from blood (not recorded which). The clonotype was recovered from a woman under 40 who had been exposed to COVID-19. The CDR3 loop reads CASSPRMLAATDTQYF. As DNA, the CDR3 is TGTGCCAGCAGCCCCCGGATGTTAGCGGCCACAGATACGCAGTATTTT.